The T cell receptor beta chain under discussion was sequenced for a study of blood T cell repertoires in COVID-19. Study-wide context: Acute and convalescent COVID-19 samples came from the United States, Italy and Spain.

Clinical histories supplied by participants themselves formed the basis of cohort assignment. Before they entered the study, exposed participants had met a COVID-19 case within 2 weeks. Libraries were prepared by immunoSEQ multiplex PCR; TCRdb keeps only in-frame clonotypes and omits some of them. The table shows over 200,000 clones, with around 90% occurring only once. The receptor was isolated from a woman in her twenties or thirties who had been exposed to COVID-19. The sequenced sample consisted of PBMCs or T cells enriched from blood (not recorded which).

The CDR3 here is CASSLAPTGVRTEAFF. The CDR3 region has the DNA TGTGCCAGCAGCCTGGCCCCCACAGGGGTCAGAACTGAAGCTTTCTTT. V is TRBV5-5 and J is TRBJ1-1; TRBD1 agrees at 7 bases. The V and J ends lost 4 bases and 5 bases, in that order; junction bases with no gene match: 14. Germline assignment: CDR1 SGHKS and CDR2 YYEKEE (reference sequence). The CDR3 extends over 16 amino acids.